Presented here are 31 T cell receptor beta chains from one specimen sequenced in a study of T cell changes during pregnancy in multiple sclerosis. Clones were sequenced by immunoSEQ multiplex PCR, and TCRdb holds only the in-frame ones, with some missing. The sample yields 20,000 to 25,000 clones, about 88% seen once. The sequences come from CD4+ T cells from peripheral blood mononuclear cells, collected in the first trimester of pregnancy. The source is a female donor in good health, enrolled as a control in a pregnancy study.

The V gene is TRBV19, the J gene TRBJ2-1; TRBD2 matches at 9 bases. This CDR3 has 18 residues. Germline V gene lookup returns CDR1 LNHDA and CDR2 SQIVND (reference sequence). V shed 3 bases and J 4 bases; nucleotides not matched to a gene: 13. Here the CDR3 reads CASSIQPTTSGAYNEQFF. Written as DNA, the CDR3 is TGTGCCAGTAGTATTCAACCAACGACTAGCGGCGCTTACAATGAGCAGTTCTTC. The complete variable domain, with remaining parts taken from reference TRBV19 and TRBJ2-1, reads DGGITQSPKYLFRKEGQNVTLSCEQNLNHDAMYWYRQDPGQGLRLIYYSQIVNDFQKGDIAEGYSVSREKKESFPLTVTSAQKNPTAFYLCASSIQPTTSGAYNEQFFGPGTRLTVL.

The V gene is TRBV18, the J gene TRBJ2-3, with D perhaps TRBD2 (7 bases). From germline, CDR1 is KGHSH and CDR2 LQKENI. This CDR3 is 16 amino acids long. Trimming removed 6 bases at V and 1 base at J, with 17 bases between. CDR3 loop: CASSSLGGGGTDTQYF. CDR3 sequence (DNA): TGTGCCAGCTCCTCCTTAGGGGGGGGCGGCACAGATACGCAGTATTTT.

The V gene is TRBV6-1, the J gene TRBJ1-1; TRBD1 matches 9 bases. The CDR3 is 15 amino acids. After removal of 4 bases from V and 5 bases from J, the junction contained 8 bases not matched to a gene. The V gene's germline CDR1 is MNHNS and CDR2 SASEGT. The CDR3 loop reads CASSVAGTGNTEAFF. CDR3 DNA sequence: TGTGCCAGCAGTGTGGCCGGGACAGGGAATACTGAAGCTTTCTTT.

This chain joins TRBV19 and TRBJ1-3, with TRBD1 matching 10 bases. This CDR3 is 18 amino acids long. CDR1 is LNHDA and CDR2 is SQIVND in the germline V gene (reference sequence). With 4 bases clipped from V and 0 bases from J, the junction kept 9 bases outside the gene matches. CDR3 DNA: TGTGCCAGTAGTACCGGGACAGGGGACTTTCTCTCTGGAAACACCATATATTTT. As protein: CASSTGTGDFLSGNTIYF.

V usage is TRBV10-1 and J usage is TRBJ1-5; 7 positions match TRBD1. Germline V lookup: CDR1 WNHNN, CDR2 SYGVQD (reference sequence). V lost 7 bases, J lost 5 bases, and 8 bases stayed unmatched. The CDR3 covers 14 residues. CDR3 nucleotides: TGCGCCAGCACGGCACAGGGGCGATATCAGCCCCAGCATTTT. Its protein product is CASTAQGRYQPQHF.

This rearrangement joins TRBV7-8 to TRBJ2-7, with TRBD1 matching 11 bases. The CDR3 runs to 16 residues. The V segment lost 1 base and the J segment 5 bases; nucleotides outside the gene matches: 7. CDR1 is SGHVS and CDR2 is FQNEAQ in the germline V gene. The chain's CDR3 is CASSLDTGTGGDEQYF. The CDR3 DNA reads TGTGCCAGCAGCTTAGATACCGGGACAGGGGGTGACGAGCAGTACTTC.

The V and J genes are TRBV4-1 and TRBJ2-1; 10 bases fit TRBD2. CDR3 length: 14 residues. Germline V gene sequence: CDR1 MGHRA, CDR2 YSYEKL. V lost 6 bases to trimming and J lost 9 bases; unmatched junction nucleotides: 8. The CDR3 sequence is CASSRLAGAAEQFF. The CDR3 nucleotides are TGCGCCAGCAGTAGGCTAGCGGGAGCGGCTGAGCAGTTCTTC.

This clone appeared once. This sequence joins TRBV4-1 and TRBJ2-7; possible D gene TRBD2, 6 bases. V shed 1 base and J shed 0 bases, with 16 bases lying between them. CDR3 length: 17 residues. Germline V CDR1 and CDR2: MGHRA, YSYEKL. The CDR3 DNA reads as TGCGCCAGCAGCCAAGGCGAGGCGGGGCATATCTCCTACGAGCAGTACTTC. Protein sequence: CASSQGEAGHISYEQYF.

V usage is TRBV27 and J usage is TRBJ1-1; D unclear. The ends were cut back, 7 bases at V and 1 base at J, with 4 bases in the middle. In germline, CDR1 is MNHEY, CDR2 SMNVEV (reference sequence). CDR3 size: 11 residues. DNA of the CDR3: TGTGCCAGCACATCGAACACTGAAGCTTTCTTT. Encoded protein: CASTSNTEAFF.

This clone was observed once. The chain joins TRBV2 to TRBJ2-7; TRBD2 is a possible D gene (5 bases). Germline CDR1 and CDR2: SNHLY and FYNNEI. The CDR3 runs 13 residues. The V end lost 2 bases, the J end lost 7 bases, and 12 bases lay between the germline ends. As DNA, the CDR3 is TGTGCCAGCAGTGAAACCAGGCCGGGGGAGCAGTACTTC. Its protein product is CASSETRPGEQYF.

The chain links TRBV6-4 to TRBJ1-1; possible D gene TRBD1, 6 bases. V was clipped by 3 bases and J by 4 bases, with 15 bases between them. CDR3 length equals 15 residues. Germline V gives CDR1 MRHNA, CDR2 SNTAGT. CDR3 sequence: CASSESDSGGTEAFF. The CDR3 DNA reads as TGTGCCAGCAGTGAGTCGGACAGCGGAGGCACTGAAGCTTTCTTT.

The chain uses TRBV9 and TRBJ2-5; maybe TRBD2 (7 bases). The V end was cut by 4 bases, the J end by 5 bases, with 18 bases between. The germline V gene has CDR1 SGDLS and CDR2 YYNGEE. This CDR3 region has 15 residues. The DNA for the CDR3 is TGTGCCAGCAGCAGGGGGGGGACCCGCCATGAGACCCAGTACTTC. It codes for CASSRGGTRHETQYF.

The chain employs TRBV7-2 and TRBJ1-1, with 10 bases lining up with TRBD1. Germline trimming cut 2 bases from V and 0 bases from J; bases unmatched to any gene: 12. Germline V lookup: CDR1 SGHTA, CDR2 FQGNSA. The CDR3 is 19 residues long. The CDR3 bases are TGTGCCAGCAGCTTATTCGAGGGGACAGGGGAGGGTATGAACACTGAAGCTTTCTTT. Protein product: CASSLFEGTGEGMNTEAFF. Based on the CDR3 plus reference TRBV7-2 and TRBJ1-1, the full variable domain is GAGVSQSPSNKVTEKGKDVELRCDPISGHTALYWYRQSLGQGLEFLIYFQGNSAPDKSGLPSDRFSAERTGGSVSTLTIQRTQQEDSAVYLCASSLFEGTGEGMNTEAFFGQGTRLTVV.

The V call is TRBV19, the J call TRBJ2-7, with 7 bases lining up with TRBD1. J was trimmed by 4 bases and V by 2 bases; bases with no gene match: 5. This CDR3 region has 14 residues. Germline CDR1 LNHDA, CDR2 SQIVND (reference sequence). The CDR3 region has the DNA TGTGCCAGTAGTATACCGGGACAGATGTACGAGCAGTACTTC. Amino acids: CASSIPGQMYEQYF.

The rearrangement joins TRBV29-1 to TRBJ1-1, with 12 positions matching TRBD1. The CDR3 covers 14 residues. CDR1 is SQVTM and CDR2 is ANQGSEA in the germline V gene. V shed 3 bases and J 4 bases; nucleotides not matched to a gene: 3. The CDR3 region has the DNA TGCAGCGTTGATGGGGGACAGGGGGCCACTGAAGCTTTCTTT. Amino acids: CSVDGGQGATEAFF.

This rearrangement joins TRBV9 to TRBJ2-4; 9 bases align to TRBD1. With V trimmed by 1 base and J by 3 bases, 14 bases remained unmatched. CDR3 size: 19 residues. Germline V CDR1 and CDR2: SGDLS, YYNGEE. CDR3 nucleotide sequence: TGTGCCAGCAGCGTATTCGGACAGGGGTCCGCCGGGGACAAAAACATTCAGTACTTC. It yields the protein CASSVFGQGSAGDKNIQYF.

The chain combines TRBV11-3 with TRBJ2-1; D unresolved. The CDR3 consists of 12 residues. From germline, CDR1 is SGHNT and CDR2 YENEEA. Trimming pared 1 base from V and 6 bases from J, leaving 4 bases between. In DNA form, the CDR3 reads TGTGCCAGCAGCTTAGGGAGCAATGAGCAGTTCTTC. Protein sequence: CASSLGSNEQFF.

This clone appeared once. The chain combines TRBV7-2 with TRBJ1-5; 9 bases agree with TRBD1. In germline, CDR1 is SGHTA, CDR2 FQGNSA. With V trimmed by 1 base and J by 6 bases, 7 bases remained unmatched. The CDR3 has 16 amino acids. DNA of the CDR3: TGTGCCAGCAGCTTAGGGGGACAGGGTGGAGGTCAGCCCCAGCATTTT. Residues: CASSLGGQGGGQPQHF.

This clone was counted once. The V and J genes are TRBV6-1 and TRBJ2-7; 11 nucleotides agree with TRBD2. This CDR3 comprises 15 residues. CDR1 and CDR2 (germline): MNHNS, SASEGT. V shed 2 bases and J 2 bases; nucleotides not matched to a gene: 2. The CDR3 loop reads CASSEPGLAAYEQYF. In nucleotides, the CDR3 is TGTGCCAGCAGTGAACCGGGACTAGCGGCCTACGAGCAGTACTTC.

The V call is TRBV18, the J call TRBJ1-5, with D hard to call. Trimming stripped 3 bases from V and 1 base from J, with 13 bases between. Germline V CDR1 and CDR2: KGHSH, LQKENI. The CDR3 contains 16 residues. CDR3: CASSPLPGGSNQPQHF. CDR3 nucleotide sequence: TGTGCCAGCTCACCTCTTCCAGGAGGGAGCAATCAGCCCCAGCATTTT.

The V and J genes are TRBV18 and TRBJ2-5; 13 nucleotides line up with TRBD2. In germline, CDR1 is KGHSH, CDR2 LQKENI. This CDR3 is 19 amino acids long. J gave up 4 bases and V 1 base, and 12 bases lay outside the gene matches. The CDR3 here is CASSPLPIKTSGGIETQYF. CDR3 coding DNA: TGTGCCAGCTCACCACTGCCAATAAAGACTAGCGGGGGGATAGAGACCCAGTACTTC.

The V call is TRBV7-3, the J call TRBJ2-3; 10 bases are shared with TRBD2. With V trimmed by 5 bases and J by 0 bases, 5 bases remained unmatched. In germline, CDR1 is SGHTA, CDR2 FQGTGA. CDR3 length: 16 residues. The CDR3 nucleotides read TGTGCCAGCAGCCCATGGACTAGCGGTAGCACAGATACGCAGTATTTT. It is translated as CASSPWTSGSTDTQYF.

This rearrangement joins TRBV27 to TRBJ1-2; a weak D match, TRBD1 (6 bases). Germline V lookup: CDR1 MNHEY, CDR2 SMNVEV (reference sequence). The CDR3 consists of 13 residues. Trimming cost V 6 bases and J 7 bases, with 15 bases left between them. CDR3 region: CASRPGDLGGYTF. The CDR3 DNA sequence: TGTGCCAGCAGGCCAGGGGATTTAGGTGGCTACACCTTC.

V and J are TRBV25-1 and TRBJ2-1; 9 nucleotides line up with TRBD1. The CDR3 length is 14 residues. Germline values: CDR1 MGHDK, CDR2 SYGVNS. The junction had 7 bases not matched to a gene; V was cut back by 6 bases and J by 7 bases. Here the CDR3 reads CASRGDRERNEQFF. For the CDR3, the DNA is TGTGCCAGCAGGGGGGACAGGGAAAGGAATGAGCAGTTCTTC.

V is TRBV5-1 and J is TRBJ2-4, with 7 nucleotides matching TRBD1. V lost 4 bases and J lost 1; bases outside the gene matches: 11. Germline loops: CDR1 SGHRS, CDR2 YFSETQ. The CDR3 spans 17 residues. The CDR3 spells CASSRIDRETAKNIQYF. The CDR3 DNA reads TGCGCCAGCAGCAGAATAGACAGGGAGACGGCCAAAAACATTCAGTACTTC.

The rearrangement links TRBV19 to TRBJ1-6, with 7 bases identical to TRBD1. The V gene end was trimmed by 9 bases and the J gene end by 7 bases; junction bases not matched to a gene: 12. The germline CDR1 and CDR2 sequences are LNHDA and SQIVND (reference sequence). The CDR3 loop spans 15 amino acids. Written as DNA, the CDR3 is TGTGCCAGCTCCGACACCGGGACAGTAAATTCACCCCTCCACTTT. The encoded protein is CASSDTGTVNSPLHF.

V gene TRBV6-6 combines with J gene TRBJ2-3; TRBD2 agrees at 8 bases. Germline-derived CDR1 and CDR2 are MNHNY and SVGAGI (reference sequence). This CDR3 spans 13 amino acids. Germline trimming cut 4 bases from V and 6 bases from J; bases unmatched to any gene: 3. CDR3 bases: TGTGCCAGCAGTTCCGGGGGGGCCGATACGCAGTATTTT. Translation gives CASSSGGADTQYF.

The chain couples TRBV27 to TRBJ1-3, with TRBD1 identical over 8 bases. This CDR3 spans 15 amino acids. The V and J ends lost 2 bases and 4 bases, in that order; junction bases with no gene match: 4. CDR1 is MNHEY and CDR2 is SMNVEV in the germline V gene (reference sequence). The CDR3 bases are TGTGCCAGCAGTTTAACCACAGGGGGAGGAAACACCATATATTTT. Translating it yields CASSLTTGGGNTIYF.

A few counts support this clone. The chain carries TRBV20-1 and TRBJ1-2; 8 nucleotides match TRBD1. The CDR3 is 10 amino acids. CDR1 is DFQATT, CDR2 SNEGSKA, per germline (reference sequence). CDR3 DNA: TGCAGCGTGGGACAGGCGGGCTACACCTTC. This translates into CSVGQAGYTF.

V is TRBV2 and J is TRBJ2-3, with 9 bases that match TRBD2. From germline, CDR1 is SNHLY and CDR2 FYNNEI. CDR3 size: 15 residues. V lost 6 bases to trimming and J lost 0 bases; unmatched junction nucleotides: 4. The CDR3 sequence: CASSTAGGSTDTQYF. The CDR3 region has the DNA TGTGCCAGCAGCACAGCGGGGGGCAGCACAGATACGCAGTATTTT.

This chain joins TRBV7-9 and TRBJ1-2, with 7 bases fitting TRBD1. This CDR3 is 14 amino acids long. Looked up from germline, CDR1 is SEHNR and CDR2 is FQNEAQ (reference sequence). V was pared by 5 bases and J by 2 bases, with 5 bases of the junction left unmatched. DNA for the CDR3: TGTGCCAGCAGCCCTAAGACAGGGAACTATGGCTACACCTTC. The encoded protein is CASSPKTGNYGYTF.